What follows describes a single T cell receptor (beta chain). Its antigen is unidentified. TCRdb called the 5' RACE reads again in MiXCR, with one record for every CDR3 protein. The profile shows about 700,000 distinct CDR3 sequences, roughly 20% of them singletons. The data originate from a study of CD8 T cells in ankylosing spondylitis. The study's findings and limits: Earlier authors reported some of these motif variants in reactive arthritis synovial fluid and blood. Apparently characteristic of ankylosing spondylitis blood was a TCR beta motif (about 8 highly homologous variants). Clones linked to disease were reported to show significant enrichment in matched ankylosing spondylitis synovial fluid.

The V end was cut by 3 bases, the J end by 0 bases, with 11 bases between. CDR3 length equals 14 residues. The germline V gene encodes CDR1 DFQATT and CDR2 SNEGSKA (reference sequence). The specimen was blood, either unsorted or a sorted T cell fraction (not recorded which). The source is a male donor with ankylosing spondylitis. The chain joins TRBV20-1 to TRBJ1-1; D is unclear. The CDR3 DNA reads as TGCAGTGCTAGGGAGTGGACCATGAACACTGAAGCTTTCTTT. It translates to CSAREWTMNTEAFF.